This entry lists 24 T cell receptor beta chains sequenced from one sample in a study of blood T cell repertoires in COVID-19 (dated by TCRdb to 2019 to 2021). Libraries were prepared through the immunoSEQ multiplex PCR assay. Drawn from immuneACCESS, this table holds only the in-frame rearrangements with V and J called that TCRdb kept. Clones are partly lost; checked studies trace under half to an unresolved V gene and leave the rest unexplained. Present in this sample are tens of thousands of clones, about 81% of which were seen just once. Around 12% of the sample is in the top ten clones. The sequencing input was peripheral blood. These TCRs come from a human donor in a cohort sampled during active COVID-19.

The genes are TRBV7-9 and TRBJ1-4; 10 bases fit TRBD1. Germline V lookup: CDR1 SEHNR, CDR2 FQNEAQ (reference sequence). V lost 5 bases and J lost 8; bases outside the gene matches: 8. CDR3 length: 15 residues. The CDR3 coding sequence is TGTGCCAGCAGCAAAGGACAGGGGGAAGGGGAAAAACTGTTTTTT. It codes for CASSKGQGEGEKLFF.

The V gene is TRBV5-4, the J gene TRBJ2-5, with a possible D match to TRBD1 (6 bases). The ends were cut back, 2 bases at V and 7 bases at J, with 21 bases in the middle. The CDR3 has 16 amino acids. Germline CDR1 and CDR2: SGHNT and YYREEE (reference sequence). For the CDR3, the DNA is TGTGCCAGCAGCTTAGGATCCGGGACAACGACAGGGACCCAGTACTTC. Translation gives CASSLGSGTTTGTQYF.

This chain joins TRBV6-6 and TRBJ1-5; a possible D gene is TRBD1 (6 bases). The CDR3 spans 16 residues. V lost 2 bases, J lost 5 bases, and 16 bases lay in between. Germline CDR1 MNHNY, CDR2 SVGAGI (reference sequence). The CDR3: CASSYPGGGGHQPQHF. CDR3 nucleotides: TGTGCCAGCAGTTACCCGGGGGGAGGGGGACATCAGCCCCAGCATTTT.

This chain joins TRBV7-8 and TRBJ2-3; TRBD2 aligns across 12 bases. Germline V gives CDR1 SGHVS, CDR2 FQNEAQ. CDR3 length: 16 amino acids. After removal of 5 bases from V and 5 bases from J, the junction contained 8 bases not matched to a gene. The CDR3 region is CASSPRTSGAGDTQYF. CDR3 in DNA: TGTGCCAGCAGCCCACGGACTAGCGGGGCCGGAGATACGCAGTATTTT.

The V call is TRBV3-1 (or the pseudogene TRBV3-2), the J call TRBJ2-1; 11 nucleotides agree with TRBD1. The CDR3 spans 16 residues. Germline lookup yields CDR1 LGHDT and CDR2 YNNKEL (reference sequence). With 4 bases clipped from V and 5 bases from J, the junction kept 7 bases outside the gene matches. The CDR3 sequence is CASSLLGQGADNEQFF. CDR3 nucleotide sequence: TGTGCCAGCAGCCTCCTAGGACAGGGGGCGGACAATGAGCAGTTCTTC.

This chain connects TRBV2 to TRBJ2-2; 7 nucleotides match TRBD1. Trimming took 2 bases from V and 2 from J; bases not matched to a gene: 8. Per the germline V gene, CDR1 is SNHLY and CDR2 is FYNNEI. This CDR3 spans 17 amino acids. Written as DNA, the CDR3 is TGTGCCAGCAGTGAATTGGGGACAGCCCTCAACACCGGGGAGCTGTTTTTT. Translated, it gives CASSELGTALNTGELFF. Full variable domain (remainder filled in from reference TRBV2 and TRBJ2-2): EPEVTQTPSHQVTQMGQEVILRCVPISNHLYFYWYRQILGQKVEFLVSFYNNEISEKSEIFDDQFSVERPDGSNFTLKIRSTKLEDSAMYFCASSELGTALNTGELFFGEGSRLTVL.

The CDR3 loop reads CASSVRDRLANTGELFF. The CDR3 DNA reads TGTGCCAGCAGCGTTCGGGACAGACTAGCGAACACCGGGGAGCTGTTTTTT. The chain employs TRBV11-2 and TRBJ2-2; D is perhaps TRBD1 (7 bases). The CDR3 runs to 17 residues. The germline V gene has CDR1 SGHAT and CDR2 FQNNGV. Trimming cost V 5 bases and J 0 bases, with 16 bases left between them.

The V gene is TRBV30, the J gene TRBJ2-5; a weak D match, TRBD2 (6 bases). Trimming shortened V by 5 bases and J by 9 bases, and 16 bases separated the two germline ends. The CDR3 is made up of 12 amino acids. Germline assignment: CDR1 GTSNPN and CDR2 SVGIG (reference sequence). In nucleotides, the CDR3 is TGTGCCTGGGGCCGGGACTTAATATCCCAGTACTTC. Translating it yields CAWGRDLISQYF.

V is TRBV19 and J is TRBJ2-1; 7 bases match TRBD1. The trim removed 10 bases at V and 3 bases at J, leaving 6 bases unmatched. There are 13 residues in the CDR3. Germline V gene sequence: CDR1 LNHDA, CDR2 SQIVND (reference sequence). CDR3 region: CATTGRRYNEQFF. For the CDR3, the DNA is TGTGCCACGACAGGGCGACGCTACAATGAGCAGTTCTTC. Drawing the rest from reference TRBV19 and TRBJ2-1, the complete variable domain is DGGITQSPKYLFRKEGQNVTLSCEQNLNHDAMYWYRQDPGQGLRLIYYSQIVNDFQKGDIAEGYSVSREKKESFPLTVTSAQKNPTAFYLCATTGRRYNEQFFGPGTRLTVL.

This clone was found once. This sequence joins TRBV5-1 and TRBJ1-1; perhaps TRBD1 as D (5 bases). Germline CDR1 and CDR2: SGHRS and YFSETQ. Trimming stripped 0 bases from V and 1 base from J, with 13 bases between. The CDR3 covers 16 residues. CDR3 in amino acids: CASSLGAGKGNTEAFF. The CDR3 DNA is TGCGCCAGCAGCTTGGGGGCAGGGAAAGGGAACACTGAAGCTTTCTTT.

The gene calls are TRBV3-1 (or the pseudogene TRBV3-2) and TRBJ1-3, with D possibly matching TRBD1 (6 bases). From germline, CDR1 is LGHDT and CDR2 YNNKEL (reference sequence). The V end lost 1 base, the J end lost 4 bases, and 14 bases lay between the germline ends. The CDR3 totals 16 residues. This chain's CDR3 is CASSQGTGLTGNTIYF. CDR3 DNA: TGTGCCAGCAGCCAAGGCACAGGGTTGACCGGAAACACCATATATTTT.

The J gene is TRBJ1-2, the V gene TRBV27, with D maybe TRBD1 (6 bases). Trimming shortened V by 2 bases and J by 5 bases, and 9 bases separated the two germline ends. The germline gives CDR1 MNHEY, CDR2 SMNVEV (reference sequence). This CDR3 has 13 amino acids. The DNA for the CDR3 is TGTGCCAGCAGTTTAAGGGGGGGTTATGGCTACACCTTC. This encodes CASSLRGGYGYTF.

V gene TRBV7-2 combines with J gene TRBJ2-2; weak D call: TRBD1 (6 bases). The CDR3 sequence is 15 residues long. The V end was cut by 2 bases, the J end by 7 bases, with 14 bases between. The germline V gene has CDR1 SGHTA and CDR2 FQGNSA. The DNA of the CDR3 is TGTGCCAGCAGCTTAACCCGGGACACGGTCGGGGAGCTGTTTTTT. Translating it yields CASSLTRDTVGELFF.

In DNA form, the CDR3 reads TGTGCCAGCAGCTGGGGGGGGGAATCGAACACTGAAGCTTTCTTT. As protein: CASSWGGESNTEAFF. The J gene is TRBJ1-1, the V gene TRBV5-6, with D perhaps TRBD1 (5 bases). CDR3 length equals 15 residues. V was trimmed by 3 bases and J by 1 base, leaving 13 bases between them. The germline gives CDR1 SGHDT, CDR2 YYEEEE.

The V and J genes are TRBV5-1 and TRBJ2-3, with a tentative D call TRBD2 (5 bases). Germline assignment: CDR1 SGHRS and CDR2 YFSETQ. The V gene lost 0 bases and the J gene lost 7 bases, with 18 bases spanning the gap. CDR3 length equals 16 residues. CDR3: CASSLGGMARGHTQYF. CDR3 nucleotides: TGCGCCAGCAGCTTGGGAGGAATGGCTAGAGGGCATACGCAGTATTTT.

V and J are TRBV5-4 and TRBJ2-1, with D possibly TRBD2 on 7 matching bases. Looked up from germline, CDR1 is SGHNT and CDR2 is YYREEE (reference sequence). V was clipped by 1 base and J by 8 bases, with 16 bases between them. This CDR3 spans 15 amino acids. The chain's CDR3 is CASSLRGGADYEQFF. Written as DNA, the CDR3 is TGTGCCAGCAGCTTGAGAGGGGGGGCCGACTATGAGCAGTTCTTC. Combining the CDR3 with reference TRBV5-4 and TRBJ2-1 gives the whole variable domain ETGVTQSPTHLIKTRGQQVTLRCSSQSGHNTVSWYQQALGQGPQFIFQYYREEENGRGNFPPRFSGLQFPNYSSELNVNALELDDSALYLCASSLRGGADYEQFFGPGTRLTVL.

V usage is TRBV18 and J usage is TRBJ1-4; D perhaps matches TRBD1 (5 bases). The CDR3 has 16 residues. Germline loops: CDR1 KGHSH, CDR2 LQKENI. The germline V and J ends were trimmed by 3 bases and 7 bases, with 18 bases remaining between them. The CDR3: CASSPATYDRAEKLFF. CDR3 DNA: TGTGCCAGCTCACCCGCGACTTATGACAGAGCTGAAAAACTGTTTTTT.

The chain's CDR3 is CASSQEGLGGLADTQYF. The CDR3 DNA follows: TGCGCCAGCAGCCAAGAGGGCCTGGGGGGGCTAGCAGATACGCAGTATTTT. This chain uses TRBV4-1 with TRBJ2-3; the D gene is possibly TRBD2 (7 bases). This CDR3 spans 17 amino acids. Deletions cut 0 bases from V and 4 bases from J, with 17 bases between. Germline V gene data show CDR1 as MGHRA and CDR2 as YSYEKL.

This clone was counted only a few times. The V call is TRBV6-6, the J call TRBJ1-2, with D hard to call. The germline gives CDR1 MNHNY, CDR2 SVGAGI (reference sequence). CDR3 length equals 12 residues. The V end was cut by 6 bases, the J end by 1 base, with 6 bases between. CDR3 nucleotide sequence: TGTGCCAGCAGCGAGAGTAACTATGGCTACACCTTC. Its translation is CASSESNYGYTF.

The rearrangement uses TRBV4-1 and TRBJ2-5, with no clear D. V was clipped by 0 bases and J by 7 bases, with 6 bases between them. Germline CDR1 and CDR2: MGHRA and YSYEKL. This CDR3 has 12 residues. DNA for the CDR3: TGCGCCAGCAGCCAAGATCCCGGGACCCAGTACTTC. Amino acids: CASSQDPGTQYF.

The chain carries TRBV19 and TRBJ2-4; maybe TRBD1 (5 bases). From germline, CDR1 is LNHDA and CDR2 SQIVND (reference sequence). Trimming took 4 bases from V and 0 from J, leaving 13 bases between them. The CDR3 is 16 amino acids. In DNA form, the CDR3 reads TGTGCCAGTAGTACTGTACAGGAACTAGCCAAAAACATTCAGTACTTC. Translating it yields CASSTVQELAKNIQYF.

Ten or more counts support this clone. Other DNA variants within this sample encode the same CDR3. The rearrangement joins TRBV4-1 to TRBJ1-2, with D possibly being TRBD1 (5 bases). This CDR3 region has 15 residues. The germline gives CDR1 MGHRA, CDR2 YSYEKL. Trimming left V 1 base short and J 4 bases short, with 13 bases between. The CDR3 nucleotides are TGCGCCAGCAGCCAAGCTGGGGCTGCCAGCTATGGCTACACCTTC. Translating gives CASSQAGAASYGYTF.

J is TRBJ1-5 and V is TRBV10-1; D might be TRBD1 (5 bases). The CDR3 is made up of 13 amino acids. Germline assignment: CDR1 WNHNN and CDR2 SYGVQD (reference sequence). Trimming stripped 4 bases from V and 7 bases from J, with 11 bases between. The CDR3 spells CASSALGAQPQHF. The CDR3 nucleotides read TGCGCCAGCAGTGCTTTAGGGGCCCAGCCCCAGCATTTT.

J is TRBJ2-3 and V is TRBV4-2, with D perhaps matching TRBD1 (5 bases). Between the trimmed V and J ends, which lost 0 bases and 0 bases, there was a span of 10 bases. The V gene's germline CDR1 is LGHNA and CDR2 YNFKEQ. This CDR3 contains 16 residues. The CDR3: CASSQEPGASTDTQYF. The CDR3 DNA is TGTGCCAGCAGCCAAGAGCCTGGGGCGAGCACAGATACGCAGTATTTT.